The 18 T cell receptor beta chains presented below share a single source sample, sequenced in a study of vaccination and CD4 T cells after COVID-19 (dated by TCRdb to 2022 to 2024). Antigens of these TCRs are unknown. The library was obtained by PCR. The sequencer listed for this sample is Illumina iSeq 100. DNA from cultured CD4+ T cells was subjected to TCR sequencing with the Oncomine TCR Beta short-read assay at the Johns Hopkins FTIC core. In-frame beta chains were kept once TCRdb had trimmed the public reads at Q25 with fastp and called clones with MiXCR. When rows share a CDR3 protein, they turn into one entry using the most common DNA and genes. The sample data list tens of thousands of distinct CDR3 sequences, and 67% of these were observed just once. The leading ten clones occupy around 15% of the sample. This specimen's treatment or condition label, interpreted: approximately nine-day PBMC culture with coronavirus spike peptide pools or control peptides (ViraFEST assay).

Sequences were derived from CD4+ T cells from blood, cultured in vitro, sampled after SARS-CoV-2 vaccination. Receptors were obtained from a human donor who received a COVID-19 vaccine.

The chain joins TRBV12-3 or TRBV12-4 to TRBJ2-5, with TRBD2 identical over 8 bases. Losses at the gene ends were 6 bases for V and 3 bases for J; bases not matched to a gene: 3. The CDR3 has 13 amino acids. The CDR3 spells CASSRLAKETQYF. The CDR3 coding sequence is TGTGCCAGCAGCCGACTAGCGAAAGAGACCCAGTACTTC.

In nucleotides, the CDR3 is TGTGCCTGGAGTGCACCGCCCCCCGGGACAGTGCACTATGGCTACACCTTC. Translation: CAWSAPPPGTVHYGYTF. The chain couples TRBV30 to TRBJ1-2; 7 nucleotides agree with TRBD1. Losses at the gene ends were 1 base for V and 3 bases for J; bases not matched to a gene: 14. CDR3 size: 17 residues. The V gene's germline CDR1 is GTSNPN and CDR2 SVGIG (reference sequence).

The chain employs TRBV12-3 or TRBV12-4 and TRBJ1-6; D is ambiguous. The CDR3 contains 16 residues. V was cut by 1 base and J by 2 bases, with 9 bases left in between. The CDR3 nucleotides are TGTGCCAGCAGTTTAGATCCCAGACCCTATAATTCACCCCTCCACTTT. It specifies CASSLDPRPYNSPLHF.

The chain couples TRBV27 to TRBJ2-2; the D gene could be TRBD1 or TRBD2 (6 bases each). With 5 bases removed from V and 1 base from J, the gap between germline ends came to 17 bases. The CDR3 spans 17 residues. Germline lookup yields CDR1 MNHEY and CDR2 SMNVEV (reference sequence). The CDR3 region is CASSAKTGAMNTGELFF. CDR3 DNA sequence: TGTGCCAGCAGTGCAAAGACGGGGGCGATGAACACCGGGGAGCTGTTTTTT.

The chain joins TRBV20-1 to TRBJ1-5; TRBD1 is a possible D gene (5 bases). Trimming removed 7 bases at V and 10 bases at J, with 23 bases between. In germline, CDR1 is DFQATT, CDR2 SNEGSKA (reference sequence). The CDR3 runs to 14 residues. CDR3 loop: CSGREGAVRGPQHF. CDR3 nucleotides: TGCAGTGGGAGAGAAGGGGCGGTACGTGGTCCCCAGCATTTT.

This chain joins TRBV7-3 and TRBJ2-5, with 8 positions matching TRBD1. The CDR3 totals 15 residues. The germline gives CDR1 SGHTA, CDR2 FQGTGA. V was clipped by 1 base and J by 8 bases; unmatched bases: 9. The CDR3, as DNA: TGTGCCAGCAGCTTAATCGGGGACAGGAGTAGTACCCAGTACTTC. The encoded protein is CASSLIGDRSSTQYF.

The V and J genes are TRBV24-1 and TRBJ2-3; 7 nucleotides agree with TRBD1. CDR1 and CDR2 from the germline V gene are KGHDR and SFDVKD. The CDR3 length is 14 residues. V trimming: 5 bases; J trimming: 7 bases; junction bases outside the gene matches: 8. The CDR3 nucleotides are TGTGCCACCAGTGCGGGGACAGCAAAAAATACGCAGTATTTT. Its protein is CATSAGTAKNTQYF.

The V gene is TRBV6-1, the J gene TRBJ2-3, with D possibly TRBD1 on 5 matching bases. This CDR3 has 13 residues. Germline-derived CDR1 and CDR2 are MNHNS and SASEGT. V lost 8 bases to trimming and J lost 3 bases, with 12 bases between them. CDR3 residues: CASGAGKTDTQYF. The DNA of the CDR3 is TGTGCCAGCGGGGCAGGGAAAACAGATACGCAGTATTTT.

The chain combines TRBV5-1 with TRBJ2-3, with 15 bases that match TRBD2. The CDR3 totals 17 residues. Unmatched junction bases numbered 8, after V lost 3 bases and J lost 6 bases. In germline, CDR1 is SGHRS, CDR2 YFSETQ. CDR3 loop: CASSSGLAGGPTDTQYF. Here the CDR3 DNA reads TGCGCCAGCAGCTCAGGACTAGCGGGGGGGCCGACGGATACGCAGTATTTT.

This sequence joins TRBV6-1 and TRBJ1-5, with 12 bases fitting TRBD1. Germline V gene sequence: CDR1 MNHNS, CDR2 SASEGT. J was trimmed by 5 bases and V by 9 bases; bases with no gene match: 2. CDR3 length: 13 residues. CDR3 residues: CASGTGGDQPQHF. The CDR3 DNA reads TGTGCCAGTGGGACAGGGGGCGATCAGCCCCAGCATTTT.

This clonotype was seen only once. The J gene is TRBJ1-1, the V gene TRBV7-9; D perhaps matches TRBD1 (5 bases). Germline V CDR1 and CDR2: SEHNR, FQNEAQ (reference sequence). The ends were cut back, 7 bases at V and 3 bases at J, with 12 bases in the middle. CDR3 length: 13 residues. The CDR3 DNA sequence: TGTGCCAGCACCCGACAGTTGTACACTGAAGCTTTCTTT. This encodes CASTRQLYTEAFF.

This clonotype came up a few times. The junction shows a germline mismatch at one end, possibly a read error. V and J are TRBV6-1 and TRBJ1-2, with D possibly matching TRBD1 (5 bases). Germline-derived CDR1 and CDR2 are MNHNS and SASEGT. The CDR3 has 12 amino acids. The CDR3 bases are TGTGCCAGCCAGGGTAACTATATCGGCTTGGCCTTC. Its protein product is CASQGNYIGLAF.

Only a few counts were recorded for this clonotype. The genes are TRBV6-1 and TRBJ1-1; 9 nucleotides match TRBD1. Germline V gene sequence: CDR1 MNHNS, CDR2 SASEGT. The CDR3 has 16 amino acids. The V segment lost 8 bases and the J segment 6 bases; nucleotides outside the gene matches: 16. The CDR3 region is CASHIRTGAPRAEAFF. CDR3 bases: TGTGCCAGCCACATTAGGACAGGGGCCCCACGGGCTGAAGCTTTCTTT.

V and J are TRBV11-3 and TRBJ2-2; 8 bases align to TRBD1. V was pared by 0 bases and J by 5 bases, with 8 bases of the junction left unmatched. This CDR3 is 17 amino acids long. In germline, CDR1 is SGHNT, CDR2 YENEEA. CDR3 coding DNA: TGTGCCAGCAGCTTAGACGACTGGACAGGGTCGACCGGGGAGCTGTTTTTT. Protein product: CASSLDDWTGSTGELFF.

This clonotype was picked up a small number of times. This sequence joins TRBV25-1 and TRBJ1-6; 7 positions match TRBD1. There are 13 residues in the CDR3. J lost 10 bases, V lost 6 bases, and 6 bases had no gene match. Per the germline V gene, CDR1 is MGHDK and CDR2 is SYGVNS. The CDR3 DNA follows: TGTGCCAGCAGCAGGGGGGCCACCTCACCCCTCCACTTT. Protein product: CASSRGATSPLHF. Combining the CDR3 with reference TRBV25-1 and TRBJ1-6 gives the whole variable domain EADIYQTPRYLVIGTGKKITLECSQTMGHDKMYWYQQDPGMELHLIHYSYGVNSTEKGDLSSESTVSRIRTEHFPLTLESARPSHTSQYLCASSRGATSPLHFGNGTRLTVT.

The CDR3 loop reads CASSSGTGLDLDEQYF. In DNA form, the CDR3 reads TGTGCCAGCAGCTCCGGGACAGGGCTCGATTTGGACGAGCAGTACTTC. This rearrangement joins TRBV7-9 to TRBJ2-7; 9 positions match TRBD1. With 4 bases clipped from V and 5 bases from J, the junction kept 12 bases outside the gene matches. Germline V lookup: CDR1 SEHNR, CDR2 FQNEAQ (reference sequence). This CDR3 is 16 amino acids long.

The chain recombines TRBV24-1 with TRBJ1-1, with D possibly TRBD1 on 6 matching bases. The CDR3 length is 15 residues. The ends were cut back, 7 bases at V and 5 bases at J, with 19 bases in the middle. The germline gives CDR1 KGHDR, CDR2 SFDVKD. The CDR3 is CATRDSGDWGTEAFF. The CDR3 nucleotides are TGTGCCACCAGAGACTCAGGGGATTGGGGGACTGAAGCTTTCTTT.

The J gene is TRBJ2-7, the V gene TRBV7-3, with 16 bases aligning to TRBD2. CDR3 length: 15 residues. Germline CDR1 and CDR2: SGHTA and FQGTGA. Trimming at V came to 5 bases and at J to 4 bases, leaving 2 bases not matched to a gene. As DNA, the CDR3 is TGTGCCAGCAGCCCGGGACTAGCGGGGGGGTACGAGCAGTACTTC. Encoded protein: CASSPGLAGGYEQYF.